This T cell receptor (beta chain) was captured by sequencing in a study of T cells in Graves' hyperthyroidism and ophthalmopathy. Study-wide findings and caveats: Progression to ophthalmopathy was predicted a median of 6.5 months early. Most thyroid-expanded clonotypes above 0.001 were also found in blood.

Amplification yielded TCR beta CDR3 regions, with RNA transcripts as the source. Primed by the HTBI set, a first-round RT-PCR was run on the TCR CDR3. TCRdb fed the multiplex PCR reads into MiXCR, producing one record per CDR3 protein. The sample shows about 260,000 distinct CDR3 sequences, about 20% of them seen only once. Lactation, pregnancy, other autoimmune disease or uncontrolled infection excluded patients. Orbital computed tomography, thyroid ultrasound, serum thyroxine and TRAb, and clinical symptoms together informed the diagnoses. CDR3 length: 13 residues. The V gene lost 3 bases and the J gene lost 2 bases, with 7 bases spanning the gap. Germline V gene sequence: CDR1 MDHEN, CDR2 SYDVKM. This clonotype was observed at least ten times. The antigen is not known.

The TCR comes from a man aged 25-45 years with Graves' ophthalmopathy. The genes are TRBV28 and TRBJ2-5, with unresolved D. Source material: blood. The CDR3 sequence: CASSLSKQETQYF. CDR3 DNA: TGTGCCAGCAGTTTGTCCAAACAAGAGACCCAGTACTTC.